This T cell receptor beta chain was sequenced for a study of T cells in Graves' hyperthyroidism and ophthalmopathy. Trimming removed 8 bases from V and 0 bases from J, with 14 bases in between. The CDR3 covers 14 residues. Per the germline V gene, CDR1 is SEHNR and CDR2 is FQNEAQ (reference sequence). This clonotype was counted only a few times. RNA transcripts were the template for amplifying TCR beta CDR3 regions. Initially, a first-round RT-PCR of the TCR CDR3 employed the HTBI primer set. TCRdb reprocessed the multiplex PCR reads via MiXCR and lists one record per CDR3 protein. Altogether 350,000 or so distinct CDR3 sequences are present, roughly 17% being singletons, with the ten largest covering approximately 35%. Patients aged 18 to 65 had newly diagnosed hyperthyroidism of under 2 months' duration.

The chain recombines TRBV7-9 with TRBJ2-7, with D maybe TRBD2 (5 bases). This TCR was recovered from a woman aged 25 to 39 with Graves' hyperthyroidism that later progressed to Graves' ophthalmopathy. Sequencing was performed on blood. The CDR3 nucleotides read TGTGCCAGCGGCCGGACTCCCAGCTCCTACGAGCAGTACTTC. It translates to CASGRTPSSYEQYF.